The rows below give T cell receptor beta chains drawn from one sample of a study of T-cell memory formation after mild COVID-19. Each CDR3 protein is one row after TCRdb ran MiXCR on the 5' RACE reads. The table lists about 15,000 distinct CDR3 sequences, about a fifth of them singletons. Sequences were obtained from PBMCs or a T cell subset sorted from them (not recorded which). The receptors derive from a man aged 18 to 29 who had mild COVID-19 (a few samples of this study predate the infection). Cell type and time point are not known. Both conserved end residues are part of each CDR3. The order of the fields is V gene, J gene, clone size, D gene, CDR3 DNA, CDR3 protein. A D gene is named only where the DNA matches it firmly. A row's size may be missing; if present it is once, few, many or a size class.

>TRBV20-1|TRBJ2-5|many|TRBD2
TGCAGTGCGCGGACTAGCGGGGGGCGAGAGACCCAGTACTTC
CSARTSGGRETQYF
>TRBV7-2|TRBJ2-3|NA|NA
TGTGCCAGCAGCTTGTCCCGGACACGACTTAGCACAGATACGCAGTATTTT
CASSLSRTRLSTDTQYF
>TRBV20-1|TRBJ1-1|NA|TRBD1
TGCAGTGCTAGGGGGACAGGCCGCGGGGTGGAAGCTTTCTTT
CSARGTGRGVEAFF
>TRBV7-9|TRBJ2-2|many|TRBD1
TGTGCCAGCAGCTTTCTTGAGGGGGCGCTCACCGGGGAGCTGTTTTTT
CASSFLEGALTGELFF
>TRBV7-2|TRBJ2-7|many|TRBD1
TGTGCCAGCAGCTTATCCGTCTGGACAGGGGATTACGAGCAGTACTTC
CASSLSVWTGDYEQYF
>TRBV5-1|TRBJ2-5|NA|TRBD1
TGCGCCAGCAGCTGGGGGACAGCCCCCGAGGAGACCCAGTACTTC
CASSWGTAPEETQYF
>TRBV6-6|TRBJ2-2|many|NA
TGTGCCAGCAGTGACCCCGGGACCCCCGGCGGGGAGCTGTTTTTT
CASSDPGTPGGELFF
>TRBV20-1|TRBJ1-2|many|TRBD1
TGCAGTGCGGGAACAGGGGCTGGCTATGGCTACACCTTC
CSAGTGAGYGYTF
>TRBV5-1|TRBJ2-2|NA|NA
TGCGCCAGCAGCCCTAGACGAACGGGGCCCACCGGGGAGCTGTTTTTT
CASSPRRTGPTGELFF
>TRBV12-3/TRBV12-4|TRBJ2-7|many|NA
TGTGCCAGCGGTATTCACTACGAGCAGTACTTC
CASGIHYEQYF
>TRBV4-1|TRBJ2-7|many|NA
TGCGCCAGCAGCCAAGAACAAGGTTCCTACGAGCAGTACTTC
CASSQEQGSYEQYF
>TRBV24-1|TRBJ2-5|many|NA
TGTGCCACCAGTGCCGGAGAGACCCAGTACTTC
CATSAGETQYF
>TRBV7-9|TRBJ2-7|many|NA
TGTGCCAGCAGCTCGGGCCCGGGCTACGAGCAGTACTTC
CASSSGPGYEQYF
>TRBV7-2|TRBJ2-3|many|TRBD2
TGTGCCAGCAGCCCTAAGGCTAGCGGGGGGCGCGGCACAGATACGCAGTATTTT
CASSPKASGGRGTDTQYF
>TRBV5-1|TRBJ2-5|many|NA
TGCGCCAGCAGCTTGGAGTTTCGGGGAGAGACCCAGTACTTC
CASSLEFRGETQYF
>TRBV7-3|TRBJ2-1|many|TRBD2
TGTGCCAGCAGCGCCGGGACTAGCGGATGGTATGAGCAGTTCTTC
CASSAGTSGWYEQFF
>TRBV2|TRBJ2-1|many|NA
TGTGCCAGCACCCTTACCACAGGGGCGGGAGAGGAGCAGTTCTTC
CASTLTTGAGEEQFF
>TRBV4-3|TRBJ1-5|many|NA
TGCGCCAGCAGCCAAGATGGACTTCAGCCCCAGCATTTT
CASSQDGLQPQHF
>TRBV30|TRBJ2-2|NA|TRBD2
TGTGCCTGGGTAAAGCGGGGGACGAACACCGGGGAGCTGTTTTTT
CAWVKRGTNTGELFF
>TRBV29-1|TRBJ1-1|many|NA
TGCAGCTTTCGGCCGGAGTTGGGCACTGAAGCTTTCTTT
CSFRPELGTEAFF
>TRBV10-3|TRBJ1-1|many|NA
TGTGCCATCAGTGTCGAGGACCGCGTATGGCTGAACACTGAAGCTTTCTTT
CAISVEDRVWLNTEAFF
>TRBV6-5|TRBJ2-1|many|TRBD2
TGTGCCAGCAGTACCCTAGCGGGGGGCCCTAATGAGCAGTTCTTC
CASSTLAGGPNEQFF
>TRBV4-1|TRBJ1-1|many|NA
TGCGCCAGCAGCCCGAGGTCCCTGATTATCATGAACACTGAAGCTTTCTTT
CASSPRSLIIMNTEAFF
>TRBV7-2|TRBJ2-1|once|TRBD1
TGTGCCAGCAGCTCAGACAGGGGAGCCTCCTACAATGAGCAGTTCTTC
CASSSDRGASYNEQFF
>TRBV7-2|TRBJ2-1|many|NA
TGTGCCAGCAGTCAGGGAATCTCTCTTAGCAATGAGCAGTTCTTC
CASSQGISLSNEQFF
>TRBV27|TRBJ1-1|NA|TRBD1
TGTGCCAGCAGTTTATGGGGGTCGCGACAGGGGAAGGTGAACACTGAAGCTTTCTTT
CASSLWGSRQGKVNTEAFF
>TRBV25-1|TRBJ1-1|NA|TRBD1
TGTGCCAGCAGTAAAGACTCGACAGGGCCGAACACTGAAGCTTTCTTT
CASSKDSTGPNTEAFF
>TRBV20-1|TRBJ2-1|many|TRBD2
TGCAGTGCTAGGACTAGCGGGGGGGTCCCCAATGAGCAGTTCTTC
CSARTSGGVPNEQFF
>TRBV6-2/TRBV6-3|TRBJ1-3|NA|NA
TGTGCCAGCAGTTACTCGACTGGAAACACCATATATTTT
CASSYSTGNTIYF
>TRBV20-1|TRBJ2-1|many|TRBD1
TGCAGTGCCCGGGACAGGAGGGATTGGTGGCCCAATGAGCAGTTCTTC
CSARDRRDWWPNEQFF
>TRBV6-5|TRBJ2-2|many|NA
TGTGCCAGCAGTTACAGTGCGTACACCGGGGAGCTGTTTTTT
CASSYSAYTGELFF
>TRBV7-9|TRBJ2-3|many|TRBD2
TGTGCCAGCAGCCCCCGTGGGCGGGGGGGCGCAGATACGCAGTATTTT
CASSPRGRGGADTQYF
>TRBV6-5|TRBJ1-1|many|NA
TGTGCCAGCAGTTACTTATCCGGGACTTCGTTCCCTTTCTTT
CASSYLSGTSFPFF
>TRBV6-5|TRBJ2-7|many|TRBD2
TGTGCCAGCCGGGGGGACCTCTCCTACGAGCAGTACTTC
CASRGDLSYEQYF
>TRBV6-2/TRBV6-3|TRBJ2-1|NA|NA
TGTGCCAGCAGTTACTCGAAGGAGTTGGTCCCCTACAATGAGCAGTTCTTC
CASSYSKELVPYNEQFF
>TRBV7-6|TRBJ2-7|many|NA
TGTGCCAGCAGCTTAGCTGTGTACGGAGTGGATGAGCAGTACTTC
CASSLAVYGVDEQYF
>TRBV6-2/TRBV6-3|TRBJ2-1|many|NA
TGTGCCAGCGGGTGGAGATGGGGGGCGGGGAATGAGCAGTTCTTC
CASGWRWGAGNEQFF
>TRBV7-3|TRBJ2-2|many|NA
TGTGCCAGCAGCCCGTTGCCCACGAACACCGGGGAGCTGTTTTTT
CASSPLPTNTGELFF
>TRBV10-3|TRBJ1-1|many|NA
TGTGCCATCAGTCCGTCACAGGGAAGGGACACTGAAGCTTTCTTT
CAISPSQGRDTEAFF
>TRBV15|TRBJ2-7|NA|NA
TGTGCCACCAGCAGAGATACGTCACAGCACGTCAACGAGCAGTACTTC
CATSRDTSQHVNEQYF
>TRBV20-1|TRBJ2-5|NA|NA
TGCAGTGCCCCCATCGGAGGGTTTGGGACCCAGTACTTC
CSAPIGGFGTQYF
>TRBV5-1|TRBJ2-3|few|NA
TGCGCCAGCAGCTTGGTTGGGGGCGGCACAGATACGCAGTATTTT
CASSLVGGGTDTQYF
>TRBV4-1|TRBJ1-6|many|NA
TGCGCCAGCAGCCAAGATACAGTTTCACCCCTCCACTTT
CASSQDTVSPLHF
>TRBV4-1|TRBJ2-5|once|TRBD2
TGCGCCAGCAGCCAAGAAGCTTCGACTAGCGGAGAGACCCAGTACTTC
CASSQEASTSGETQYF
>TRBV29-1|TRBJ2-7|NA|TRBD1
TGCAGCGCATCAGGGACAGGTCTCTACGAGCAGTACTTC
CSASGTGLYEQYF
>TRBV12-3/TRBV12-4|TRBJ2-2|many|NA
TGTGCCAGCAGTTTAGCAGGGCTCACCGGGGAGCTGTTTTTT
CASSLAGLTGELFF
>TRBV7-3|TRBJ1-2|few|NA
TGTGCCAGCAGCTTATCACAGGGTTATGGCTACACCTTC
CASSLSQGYGYTF
>TRBV7-9|TRBJ2-7|NA|NA
TGTGCCAGCAGCTTACCGAGGGACTCGAGCTCCTACGAGCAGTACTTC
CASSLPRDSSSYEQYF
>TRBV6-5|TRBJ1-1|many|NA
TGTGCCAGCAGTCTACAGGGGAACACTGAAGCTTTCTTT
CASSLQGNTEAFF
>TRBV30|TRBJ2-3|NA|TRBD2
TGTGCCTGGAGTGTAGGGTCGGGGGGGCGTTATACGCAGTATTTT
CAWSVGSGGRYTQYF
>TRBV27|TRBJ2-4|many|NA
TGTGCCAGCAGTTTAACCAGGCCTCTAGCCAAAAACATTCAGTACTTC
CASSLTRPLAKNIQYF